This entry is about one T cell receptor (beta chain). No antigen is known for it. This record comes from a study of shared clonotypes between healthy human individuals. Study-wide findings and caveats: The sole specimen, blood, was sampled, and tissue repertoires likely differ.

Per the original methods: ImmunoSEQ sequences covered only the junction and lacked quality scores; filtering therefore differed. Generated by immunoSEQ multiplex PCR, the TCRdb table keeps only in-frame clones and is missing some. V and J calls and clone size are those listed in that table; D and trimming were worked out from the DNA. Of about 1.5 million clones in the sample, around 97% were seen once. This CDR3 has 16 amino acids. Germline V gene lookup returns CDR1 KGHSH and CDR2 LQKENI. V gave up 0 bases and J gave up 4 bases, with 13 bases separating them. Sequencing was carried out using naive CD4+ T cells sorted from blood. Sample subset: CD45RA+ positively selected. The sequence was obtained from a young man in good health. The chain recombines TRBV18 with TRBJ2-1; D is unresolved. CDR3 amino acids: CASSPPPGAAYNEQFF. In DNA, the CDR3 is TGTGCCAGCTCACCACCGCCTGGCGCGGCATACAATGAGCAGTTCTTC.